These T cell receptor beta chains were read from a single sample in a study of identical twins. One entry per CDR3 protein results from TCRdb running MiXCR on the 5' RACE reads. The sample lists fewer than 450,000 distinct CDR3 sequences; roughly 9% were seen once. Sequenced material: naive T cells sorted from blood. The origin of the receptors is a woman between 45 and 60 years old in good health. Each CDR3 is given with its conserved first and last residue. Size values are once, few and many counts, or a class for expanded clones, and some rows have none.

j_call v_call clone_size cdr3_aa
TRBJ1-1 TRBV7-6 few CASSLGTGRKDTEAFF
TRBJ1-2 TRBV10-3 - CAISEAGDGYTF
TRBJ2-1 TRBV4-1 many CASSITASSYNEQFF
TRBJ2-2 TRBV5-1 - CASFQGARSTGELFF
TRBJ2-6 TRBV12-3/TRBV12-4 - CASLGRSGANVLTF
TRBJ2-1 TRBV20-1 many CSASKLEAGYEQFF
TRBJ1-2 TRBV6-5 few CASSPDRTYGYTF
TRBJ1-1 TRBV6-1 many CASTGVRAEAFF
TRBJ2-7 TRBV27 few CASSLGARSFF
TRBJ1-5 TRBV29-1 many CSVAFVWGQDQPQHF
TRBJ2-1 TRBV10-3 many CAIMTLDNEQFF
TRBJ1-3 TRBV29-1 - CSVAEAGNTIYF